These T cell receptor beta chains were read from a single sample in a study of shared clonotypes between healthy human individuals. Method: immunoSEQ multiplex PCR; TCRdb's copy keeps in-frame clones and lacks some. The table shows over a million clones, with about 80% occurring only once. The source material was memory CD4+ T cells sorted from blood. Every receptor here comes from a young man in good health. Both conserved end residues are part of each CDR3. D genes are given only for firm matches.

>TRBV28|TRBJ1-6|.
CASLSIVGGSPLHF
>TRBV9|TRBJ2-1|TRBD1
CASSGMSGGTEQFF
>TRBV5-1|TRBJ2-7|.
CASSLDTGKYSYEQYF
>TRBV6-1|TRBJ1-4|.
CASSGQINEKLFF
>TRBV5-6|TRBJ2-1|TRBD2
CASSPPVREKGRNEQFF
>TRBV5-1|TRBJ2-2|.
CASSGRQGGNTGELFF
>TRBV21-1|TRBJ2-5|.
CASSKEPGGRETQYF
>TRBV6-1|TRBJ1-2|.
CASSEGTFYGYTF
>TRBV27|TRBJ2-7|TRBD2
CASSRAGGSSYEQYF
>TRBV20-1|TRBJ2-7|.
CSAAGPEQYF
>TRBV10-3|TRBJ1-3|TRBD1
CAIQTGGRGNTIYF
>TRBV6-1|TRBJ1-2|.
CASSDPHKANYGYTF
>TRBV7-7|TRBJ2-3|.
CASSPGWEGTDTQYF
>TRBV4-1|TRBJ1-1|.
CASSQGSGTSNTEAFF